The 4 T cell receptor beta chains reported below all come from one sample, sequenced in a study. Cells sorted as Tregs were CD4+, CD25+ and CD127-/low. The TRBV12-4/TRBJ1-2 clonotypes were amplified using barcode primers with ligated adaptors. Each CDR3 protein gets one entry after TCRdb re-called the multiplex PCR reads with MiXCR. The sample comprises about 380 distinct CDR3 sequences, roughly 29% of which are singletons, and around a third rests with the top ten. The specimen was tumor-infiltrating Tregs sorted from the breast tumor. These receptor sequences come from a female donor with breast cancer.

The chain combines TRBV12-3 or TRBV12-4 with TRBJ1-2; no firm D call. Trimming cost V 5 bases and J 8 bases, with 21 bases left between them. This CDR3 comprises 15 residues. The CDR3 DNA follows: TGTGCCAGCAGTCCTCGCGGACTCCCGAATTTCGGCTACACCTTC. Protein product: CASSPRGLPNFGYTF.

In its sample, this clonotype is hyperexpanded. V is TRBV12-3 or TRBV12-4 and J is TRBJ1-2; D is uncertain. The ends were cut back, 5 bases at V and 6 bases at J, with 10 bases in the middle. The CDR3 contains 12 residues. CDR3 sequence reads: CASSPNGDGYTF. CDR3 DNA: TGTGCCAGCAGTCCTAACGGGGATGGCTACACCTTC.

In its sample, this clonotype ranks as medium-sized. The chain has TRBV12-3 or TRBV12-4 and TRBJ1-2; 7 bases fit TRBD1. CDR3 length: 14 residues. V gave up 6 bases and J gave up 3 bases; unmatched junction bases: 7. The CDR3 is CASRKGTADYGYTF. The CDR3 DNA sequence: TGTGCCAGCAGGAAGGGGACAGCAGACTATGGCTACACCTTC.

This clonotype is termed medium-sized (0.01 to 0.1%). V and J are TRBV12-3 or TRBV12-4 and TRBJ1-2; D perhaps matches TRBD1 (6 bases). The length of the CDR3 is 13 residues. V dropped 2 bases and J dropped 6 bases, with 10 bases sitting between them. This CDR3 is CASSLRTGNGYTF. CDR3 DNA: TGTGCCAGCAGTTTAAGAACAGGGAATGGCTACACCTTC.